Listed here is a single TCR beta chain. The data are from a study of T cell repertoires in cytomegalovirus infection. Study summary: Indicated by public TCR beta signatures were CMV infection and matching HLA type.

MiXCR, applied by TCRdb to the reads, yields one record per CDR3 protein. The repertoire includes around 740,000 distinct CDR3 sequences, about 40% of them detected once, and roughly 2.9% sits in the top ten. The sample consisted of PBMCs. The receptor comes from a human donor in good health (CMV status not recorded). Some clones in this sample may be carry-over from other donors' samples.

The CDR3 DNA is TGTGCCAGTAAAGGGAGACGCCTAAGCTCCTACAATGAGCAGTTCTTC. It yields the protein CASKGRRLSSYNEQFF. V usage is TRBV19 and J usage is TRBJ2-1, with D perhaps matching TRBD2 (5 bases). From germline, CDR1 is LNHDA and CDR2 SQIVND (reference sequence). Between the trimmed V and J ends, which lost 7 bases and 0 bases, there was a span of 16 bases. This CDR3 comprises 16 residues.